This entry features one T cell receptor beta chain sequence. Antigen unknown. Clones were read by immunoSEQ multiplex PCR, and TCRdb kept only the in-frame ones, dropping some. The profile shows more than 100,000 clones, approximately 90% of them singletons. The sample is drawn from a study of T cell responses to AZD1222 COVID-19 vaccine. Notes on the study in general: Mapped onto spike, vaccine-associated CD4 TCRs spanned it and were dominant at 160-218 and 743-854.

Germline CDR1 reads MNHEY; CDR2 reads SVGAGI. The CDR3 contains 13 residues. Trimming took 2 bases from V and 4 from J, leaving 9 bases between them. The clonotype was recovered from an adult in good health. The sequenced sample was peripheral blood, obtained on day 0 of AZD1222 vaccination. This chain links TRBV6-5 with TRBJ2-7; perhaps D is TRBD1 or TRBD2 (5 bases each). The CDR3 sequence: CASSYVGGYEQYF. For the CDR3, the DNA is TGTGCCAGCAGTTACGTTGGGGGATACGAGCAGTACTTC.